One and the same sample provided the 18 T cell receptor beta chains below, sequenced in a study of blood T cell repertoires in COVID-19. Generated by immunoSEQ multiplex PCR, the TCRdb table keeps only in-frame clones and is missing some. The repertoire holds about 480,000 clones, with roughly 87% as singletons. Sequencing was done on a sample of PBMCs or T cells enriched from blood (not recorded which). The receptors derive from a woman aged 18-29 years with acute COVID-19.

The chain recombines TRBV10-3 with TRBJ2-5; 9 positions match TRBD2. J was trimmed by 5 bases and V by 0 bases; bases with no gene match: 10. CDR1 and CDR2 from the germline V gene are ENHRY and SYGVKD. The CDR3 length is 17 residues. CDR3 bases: TGTGCCATCAGTGAGTCGAGGGCTGCGGGGGGGCAGGAGACCCAGTACTTC. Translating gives CAISESRAAGGQETQYF.

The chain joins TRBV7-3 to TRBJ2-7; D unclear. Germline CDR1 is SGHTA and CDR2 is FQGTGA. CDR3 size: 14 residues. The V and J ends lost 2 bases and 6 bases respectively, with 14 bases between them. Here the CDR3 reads CASSLSSIGPEQYF. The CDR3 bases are TGTGCCAGCAGCTTATCTAGTATCGGCCCCGAGCAGTACTTC. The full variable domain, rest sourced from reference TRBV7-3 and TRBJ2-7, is GAGVSQTPSNKVTEKGKYVELRCDPISGHTALYWYRQSLGQGPEFLIYFQGTGAADDSGLPNDRFFAVRPEGSVSTLKIQRTERGDSAVYLCASSLSSIGPEQYFGPGTRLTVT.

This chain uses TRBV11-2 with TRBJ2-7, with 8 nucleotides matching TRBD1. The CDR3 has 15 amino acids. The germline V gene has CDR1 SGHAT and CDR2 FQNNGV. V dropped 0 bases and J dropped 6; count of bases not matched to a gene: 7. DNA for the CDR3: TGTGCCAGCAGCTTAGACAGGGGGCGAACTGTCGAGCAGTACTTC. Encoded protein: CASSLDRGRTVEQYF.

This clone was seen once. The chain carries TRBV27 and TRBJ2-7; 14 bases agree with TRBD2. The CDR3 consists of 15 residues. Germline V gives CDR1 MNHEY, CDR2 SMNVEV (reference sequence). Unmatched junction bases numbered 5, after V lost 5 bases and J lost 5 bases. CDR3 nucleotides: TGTGCCAGCAGTGCCAGACTAGCGGGGGGGAACGAGCAGTACTTC. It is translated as CASSARLAGGNEQYF.

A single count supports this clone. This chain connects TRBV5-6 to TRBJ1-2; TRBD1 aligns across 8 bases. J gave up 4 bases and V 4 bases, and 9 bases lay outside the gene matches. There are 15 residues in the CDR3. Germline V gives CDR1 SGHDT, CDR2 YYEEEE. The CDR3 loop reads CASSGRGTGGYGYTF. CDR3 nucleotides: TGTGCCAGCAGCGGGAGGGGCACAGGGGGCTATGGCTACACCTTC.

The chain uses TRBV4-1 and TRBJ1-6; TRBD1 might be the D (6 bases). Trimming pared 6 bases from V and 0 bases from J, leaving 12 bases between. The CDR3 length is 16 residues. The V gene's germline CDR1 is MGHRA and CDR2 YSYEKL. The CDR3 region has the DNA TGCGCCAGCAGACCCGAACAGGGCTCCTATAATTCACCCCTCCACTTT. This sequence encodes CASRPEQGSYNSPLHF.

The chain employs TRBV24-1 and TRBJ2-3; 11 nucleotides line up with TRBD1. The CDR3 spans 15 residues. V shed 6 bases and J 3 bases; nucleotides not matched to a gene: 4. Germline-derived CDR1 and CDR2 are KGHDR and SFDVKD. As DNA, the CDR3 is TGTGCCACCAGTCCGGGACAGGGGGTGACAGATACGCAGTATTTT. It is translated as CATSPGQGVTDTQYF.

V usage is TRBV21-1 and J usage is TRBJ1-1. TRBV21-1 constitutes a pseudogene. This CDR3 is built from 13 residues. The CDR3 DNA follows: TGTGCCAAACGGGGGGGGATAAGCACTGAAGCTTTCTTT. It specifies CAKRGGISTEAFF.

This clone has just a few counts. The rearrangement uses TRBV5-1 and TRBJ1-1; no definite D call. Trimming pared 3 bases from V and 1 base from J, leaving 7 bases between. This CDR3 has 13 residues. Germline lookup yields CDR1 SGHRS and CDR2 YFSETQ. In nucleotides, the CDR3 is TGCGCCAGCAGCTGGCGGGAGAACACTGAAGCTTTCTTT. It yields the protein CASSWRENTEAFF.

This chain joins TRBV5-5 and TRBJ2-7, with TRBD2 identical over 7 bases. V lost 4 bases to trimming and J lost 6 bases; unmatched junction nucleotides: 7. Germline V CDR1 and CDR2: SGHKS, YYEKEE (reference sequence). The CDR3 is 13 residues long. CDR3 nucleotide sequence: TGTGCCAGCAGCCCCAGACTAGCTTCCGAGCAGTACTTC. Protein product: CASSPRLASEQYF.

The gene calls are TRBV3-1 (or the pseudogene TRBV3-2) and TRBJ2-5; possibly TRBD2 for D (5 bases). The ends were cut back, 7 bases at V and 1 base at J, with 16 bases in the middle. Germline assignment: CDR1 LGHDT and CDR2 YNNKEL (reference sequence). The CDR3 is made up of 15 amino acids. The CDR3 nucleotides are TGTGCCAGCACCCCCCGGTCTAGCCCCCAAGAGACCCAGTACTTC. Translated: CASTPRSSPQETQYF.

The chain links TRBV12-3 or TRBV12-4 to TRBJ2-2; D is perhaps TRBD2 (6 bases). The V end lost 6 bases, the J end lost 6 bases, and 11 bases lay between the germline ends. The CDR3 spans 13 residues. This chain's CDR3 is CASRLGGPGELFF. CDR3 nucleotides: TGTGCCAGCAGATTGGGAGGACCCGGGGAGCTGTTTTTT.

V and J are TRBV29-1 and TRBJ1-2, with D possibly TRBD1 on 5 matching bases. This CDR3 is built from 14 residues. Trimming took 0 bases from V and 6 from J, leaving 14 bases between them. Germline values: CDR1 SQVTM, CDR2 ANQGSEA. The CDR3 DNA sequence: TGCAGCGTTGAAGAGGGGCGGGGGAGGAATGGCTACACCTTC. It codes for CSVEEGRGRNGYTF.

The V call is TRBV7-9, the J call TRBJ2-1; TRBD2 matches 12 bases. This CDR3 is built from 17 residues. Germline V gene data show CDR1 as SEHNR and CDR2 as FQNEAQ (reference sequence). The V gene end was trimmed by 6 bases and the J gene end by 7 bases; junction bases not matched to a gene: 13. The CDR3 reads CASRPTLTSGSPNEQFF. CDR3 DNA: TGTGCCAGCAGGCCCACCTTGACTAGCGGGAGTCCAAATGAGCAGTTCTTC. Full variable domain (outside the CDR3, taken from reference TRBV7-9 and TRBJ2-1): DTGVSQNPRHKITKRGQNVTFRCDPISEHNRLYWYRQTLGQGPEFLTYFQNEAQLEKSRLLSDRFSAERPKGSFSTLEIQRTEQGDSAMYLCASRPTLTSGSPNEQFFGPGTRLTVL.

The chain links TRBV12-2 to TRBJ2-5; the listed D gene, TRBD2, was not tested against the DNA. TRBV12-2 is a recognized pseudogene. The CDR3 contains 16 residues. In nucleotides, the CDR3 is TGTGCAAGTCGCTTAGCGAGACTAGCGGGGAGAAAGACCCAGTACTTC. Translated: CASRLARLAGRKTQYF.

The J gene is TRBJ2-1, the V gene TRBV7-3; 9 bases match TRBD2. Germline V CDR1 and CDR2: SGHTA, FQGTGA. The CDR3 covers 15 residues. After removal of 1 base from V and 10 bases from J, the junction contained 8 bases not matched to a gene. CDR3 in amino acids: CASSLNGASGAEQFF. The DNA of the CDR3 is TGTGCCAGCAGCTTAAATGGTGCTAGCGGGGCCGAGCAGTTCTTC.

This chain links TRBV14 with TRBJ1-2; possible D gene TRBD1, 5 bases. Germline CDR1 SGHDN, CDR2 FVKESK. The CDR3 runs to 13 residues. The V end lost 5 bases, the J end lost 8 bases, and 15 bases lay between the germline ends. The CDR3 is CASSIRVEYGYTF. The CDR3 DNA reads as TGTGCCAGCAGCATCAGGGTGGAGTACGGCTACACCTTC.

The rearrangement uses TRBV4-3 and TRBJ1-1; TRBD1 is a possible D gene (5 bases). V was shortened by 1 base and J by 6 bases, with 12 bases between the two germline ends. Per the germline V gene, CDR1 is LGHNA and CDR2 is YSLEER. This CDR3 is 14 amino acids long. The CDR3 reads CASSQGAGFPEAFF. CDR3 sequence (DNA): TGCGCCAGCAGCCAAGGAGCAGGGTTCCCTGAAGCTTTCTTT.